Below, 28 T cell receptor beta chains from the same sample are listed, as sequenced in a study of long-term antiretroviral therapy in people with HIV. immunoSEQ v3.0 was run at survey level. This table comes from immunoSEQ multiplex PCR, and its TCRdb copy is limited to in-frame clones, with some not included. The table lists over 20,000 clones, around four fifths of them singletons. This specimen consisted of unsorted PBMCs, obtained 3 years after starting antiretroviral therapy. The source is a man between 18 and 29 years old with HIV.

The chain is built from TRBV11-2 and TRBJ1-2; D gene uncertain. This CDR3 region has 11 residues. The V and J ends lost 3 bases and 7 bases respectively, with 6 bases between them. The germline V gene has CDR1 SGHAT and CDR2 FQNNGV. CDR3 loop: CASSLGGGYTF. Written as DNA, the CDR3 is TGTGCCAGCAGCTTGGGTGGTGGCTACACCTTC.

The V call is TRBV7-9, the J call TRBJ1-1; possible D gene TRBD1, 5 bases. CDR1 and CDR2 (germline): SEHNR, FQNEAQ (reference sequence). V gave up 4 bases and J gave up 3 bases, with 15 bases separating them. This CDR3 contains 15 residues. The chain's CDR3 is CASSSSNWGDTEAFF. CDR3 coding DNA: TGTGCCAGCAGCTCAAGTAACTGGGGGGACACTGAAGCTTTCTTT.

For this clone: Other DNA sequences from this sample encode an identical CDR3 as well. This chain connects TRBV19 to TRBJ1-5; D unresolved. V was pared by 1 base and J by 3 bases, with 4 bases between. CDR3 length: 13 amino acids. CDR1 is LNHDA and CDR2 is SQIVND in the germline V gene (reference sequence). The CDR3 is CASSIALNQPQHF. CDR3 sequence (DNA): TGTGCCAGTAGTATAGCCCTCAATCAGCCCCAGCATTTT.

This chain links TRBV7-9 with TRBJ2-1, with 7 bases that match TRBD1. The germline V gene has CDR1 SEHNR and CDR2 FQNEAQ (reference sequence). The CDR3 runs 15 residues. The V and J ends lost 5 bases and 8 bases, in that order; junction bases with no gene match: 12. CDR3 in amino acids: CASSPLKTGIHEQFF. CDR3 nucleotide sequence: TGTGCCAGCAGCCCCCTAAAGACAGGGATCCATGAGCAGTTCTTC.

The CDR3 region is CASSEGDFRPQETQYF. For the CDR3, the DNA is TGTGCCAGCAGCGAGGGGGACTTTAGGCCTCAAGAGACCCAGTACTTC. This rearrangement joins TRBV9 to TRBJ2-5, with D possibly being TRBD1 or TRBD2 (6 bases each). V lost 3 bases and J 2 bases, leaving 17 bases between the germline ends. The CDR3 sequence is 16 residues long. Germline V lookup: CDR1 SGDLS, CDR2 YYNGEE.

The chain has TRBV15 and TRBJ2-2; TRBD1 matches 9 bases. This CDR3 comprises 15 residues. V shed 5 bases and J 3 bases; nucleotides not matched to a gene: 4. Germline lookup yields CDR1 LNHNV and CDR2 YYDKDF (reference sequence). CDR3 DNA: TGTGCCACCAGCCCCGGGACAGGGCACACCGGGGAGCTGTTTTTT. It specifies CATSPGTGHTGELFF. The entire variable domain, with the rest obtained from reference TRBV15 and TRBJ2-2, is as follows: DAMVIQNPRYQVTQFGKPVTLSCSQTLNHNVMYWYQQKSSQAPKLLFHYYDKDFNNEADTPDNFQSRRPNTSFCFLDIRSPGLGDTAMYLCATSPGTGHTGELFFGEGSRLTVL.

The chain employs TRBV14 and TRBJ2-7, with a tentative D call TRBD2 (5 bases). The CDR3 extends over 15 amino acids. The germline gives CDR1 SGHDN, CDR2 FVKESK. The germline V and J ends were trimmed by 2 bases and 3 bases, with 14 bases remaining between them. CDR3 DNA sequence: TGTGCCAGCAGCCAATCGGGGAGTCCCTACTACGAGCAGTACTTC. Protein product: CASSQSGSPYYEQYF.

J is TRBJ1-1 and V is TRBV18; D is ambiguous. CDR3 length: 13 residues. The V gene lost 4 bases and the J gene lost 1 base, with 7 bases spanning the gap. Germline lookup yields CDR1 KGHSH and CDR2 LQKENI. CDR3 sequence (DNA): TGTGCCAGCTCACGCGGGGAGAACACTGAAGCTTTCTTT. This sequence encodes CASSRGENTEAFF.

There are a few counts of this clone. The CDR3 is CASSPNEKLFF. The DNA for the CDR3 is TGCGCCAGCAGTCCTAATGAAAAACTGTTTTTT. The chain uses TRBV10-2 and TRBJ1-4, with no clear D. The CDR3 contains 11 residues. With 5 bases removed from V and 3 bases from J, the gap between germline ends came to 1 base. The germline gives CDR1 WSHSY, CDR2 SAAADI.

The DNA for the CDR3 is TGTGCCAGCAGCGTGAGAGAGGGCGGGTCCAACCAAGAGACCCAGTACTTC. This translates into CASSVREGGSNQETQYF. V usage is TRBV9 and J usage is TRBJ2-5; D possibly corresponds to TRBD2 (5 bases). Between the trimmed V and J ends, which lost 2 bases and 0 bases, there was a span of 17 bases. The CDR3 has 17 residues. The germline gives CDR1 SGDLS, CDR2 YYNGEE.

About this clone itself: The conserved closing phenylalanine or tryptophan is absent in this CDR3, likely reflecting a read error. Because the CDR3's place on the DNA is in doubt, the DNA is left out and the CDR3 is given as listed by TCRdb. This sequence joins TRBV6-6 and TRBJ1-2; the table's D call TRBD1 went unverified against the DNA. A total of 9 residues make up the CDR3, ends included. CDR1 MNHNY and CDR2 SVGAGI come from the germline V gene (reference sequence). This CDR3 reads CASSAGQSN.

This chain links TRBV29-1 with TRBJ2-2; D is ambiguous. This CDR3 contains 15 residues. Trimming removed 1 base at V and 2 bases at J, with 11 bases between. Germline loops: CDR1 SQVTM, CDR2 ANQGSEA. The CDR3 region is CSVEVSISNTGELFF. CDR3 nucleotides: TGCAGCGTTGAAGTTTCGATCAGTAACACCGGGGAGCTGTTTTTT.

This chain links TRBV6-1 with TRBJ1-3; D is ambiguous. Germline CDR1 reads MNHNS; CDR2 reads SASEGT. With 4 bases removed from V and 4 bases from J, the gap between germline ends came to 5 bases. The CDR3 sequence is 12 residues long. In nucleotides, the CDR3 is TGTGCCAGCAGTGGGAACGGAAACACCATATATTTT. Its translation: CASSGNGNTIYF.

This chain links TRBV19 with TRBJ1-1; tentative D call: TRBD1 (6 bases). Germline V gene sequence: CDR1 LNHDA, CDR2 SQIVND (reference sequence). This CDR3 comprises 14 residues. The ends were cut back, 5 bases at V and 3 bases at J, with 13 bases in the middle. The CDR3 coding sequence is TGTGCCAGTAGTCTTACAGGGTTCGACACTGAAGCTTTCTTT. It yields the protein CASSLTGFDTEAFF.

This chain's CDR3 is CSGAGQGASYVDTQYF. The CDR3 DNA reads as TGCAGCGGTGCCGGACAGGGGGCGTCTTACGTGGATACGCAGTATTTT. V gene TRBV29-1 combines with J gene TRBJ2-3, with 11 nucleotides matching TRBD1. Germline CDR1 SQVTM, CDR2 ANQGSEA. Losses at the gene ends were 7 bases for V and 6 bases for J; bases not matched to a gene: 15. The CDR3 extends over 16 amino acids.

This chain connects TRBV9 to TRBJ1-1, with D possibly matching TRBD1 (6 bases). Germline CDR1 reads SGDLS; CDR2 reads YYNGEE. The length of the CDR3 is 16 residues. Deletions cut 4 bases from V and 1 base from J, with 17 bases between. The CDR3 coding sequence is TGTGCCAGCAGCCCCCGCGGGGGCCAATCGAACACTGAAGCTTTCTTT. Protein product: CASSPRGGQSNTEAFF.

There are a few counts of this clone. The V and J genes are TRBV10-2 and TRBJ2-7, with 13 bases that match TRBD2. The CDR3 consists of 15 residues. The germline gives CDR1 WSHSY, CDR2 SAAADI. With 4 bases clipped from V and 4 bases from J, the junction kept 4 bases outside the gene matches. The CDR3 loop is CASSGLAGGPYEQYF. The DNA of the CDR3 is TGCGCCAGCAGTGGACTAGCGGGGGGCCCTTACGAGCAGTACTTC.

This chain joins TRBV19 and TRBJ1-2; D is unresolved. The V end was cut by 5 bases, the J end by 7 bases, with 11 bases between. The CDR3 loop spans 12 amino acids. Germline V gene data show CDR1 as LNHDA and CDR2 as SQIVND (reference sequence). The CDR3 reads CASSELTGGYTF. The CDR3 DNA is TGTGCCAGTAGTGAACTCACGGGTGGCTACACCTTC.

The chain joins TRBV7-8 to TRBJ2-1, with D perhaps given as TRBD1 or TRBD2 (6 bases each). The CDR3 is made up of 14 amino acids. The V gene's germline CDR1 is SGHVS and CDR2 FQNEAQ. With 2 bases removed from V and 5 bases from J, the gap between germline ends came to 10 bases. The DNA for the CDR3 is TGTGCCAGCAGCTTAACGAGGGGGGACAATGAGCAGTTCTTC. Its translation is CASSLTRGDNEQFF.

The chain has TRBV29-1 and TRBJ2-2, with unresolved D. This CDR3 is 13 amino acids long. Per the germline V gene, CDR1 is SQVTM and CDR2 is ANQGSEA. V was pared by 6 bases and J by 2 bases, with 10 bases between. CDR3 DNA sequence: TGCAGCGTCGCCGGACCTAACACCGGGGAGCTGTTTTTT. This encodes CSVAGPNTGELFF.

J is TRBJ2-4 and V is TRBV11-2; the D gene is possibly TRBD2 (5 bases). V lost 9 bases and J 0 bases, leaving 9 bases between the germline ends. This CDR3 has 13 residues. In germline, CDR1 is SGHAT, CDR2 FQNNGV. The CDR3 loop reads CASRDIAKNIQYF. The DNA for the CDR3 is TGTGCCAGTCGGGATATAGCCAAAAACATTCAGTACTTC. Together with reference TRBV11-2 and TRBJ2-4, the CDR3 gives the full variable domain: EAGVAQSPRYKIIEKRQSVAFWCNPISGHATLYWYQQILGQGPKLLIQFQNNGVVDDSQLPKDRFSAERLKGVDSTLKIQPAKLEDSAVYLCASRDIAKNIQYFGAGTRLSVL.

The sample holds one count of this clone. The V call is TRBV28, the J call TRBJ1-1; a weak D match, TRBD1 (5 bases). Trimming pared 5 bases from V and 5 bases from J, leaving 15 bases between. CDR1 is MDHEN and CDR2 is SYDVKM in the germline V gene. The CDR3 sequence is 14 residues long. The DNA of the CDR3 is TGTGCCAGCAGTCCCATCTTGGGGGGGACTGAAGCTTTCTTT. It encodes CASSPILGGTEAFF. The entire variable domain, with the rest obtained from reference TRBV28 and TRBJ1-1, is as follows: DVKVTQSSRYLVKRTGEKVFLECVQDMDHENMFWYRQDPGLGLRLIYFSYDVKMKEKGDIPEGYSVSREKKERFSLILESASTNQTSMYLCASSPILGGTEAFFGQGTRLTVV.

The chain couples TRBV9 to TRBJ1-2; the match to TRBD1 covers 9 bases. Germline V gene data show CDR1 as SGDLS and CDR2 as YYNGEE. The CDR3 totals 14 residues. V dropped 0 bases and J dropped 13; count of bases not matched to a gene: 10. Here the CDR3 DNA reads TGTGCCAGCAGCGTAGAGGGGGGGACAGGGATCAGCACCTTC. Protein product: CASSVEGGTGISTF. The whole variable domain, filled in from reference TRBV9 and TRBJ1-2, reads DSGVTQTPKHLITATGQRVTLRCSPRSGDLSVYWYQQSLDQGLQFLIQYYNGEERAKGNILERFSAQQFPDLHSELNLSSLELGDSALYFCASSVEGGTGISTFGSGTRLTVV.

The sample holds a few counts of this clone. This CDR3 is also generated by other DNA sequences in the sample. The rearrangement uses TRBV30 and TRBJ1-5; the D gene is possibly TRBD1 (6 bases). V was shortened by 0 bases and J by 5 bases, with 8 bases between the two germline ends. Germline CDR1 reads GTSNPN; CDR2 reads SVGIG (reference sequence). The CDR3 is made up of 13 amino acids. The CDR3 loop is CAWSVQGDQPQHF. The DNA of the CDR3 is TGTGCCTGGAGTGTACAGGGCGATCAGCCCCAGCATTTT.

The chain carries TRBV7-9 and TRBJ2-5; perhaps TRBD1 as D (6 bases). Trimming took 5 bases from V and 1 from J, leaving 17 bases between them. The CDR3 runs 16 residues. Germline V gene data show CDR1 as SEHNR and CDR2 as FQNEAQ (reference sequence). CDR3: CASSSYPRGTQETQYF. The CDR3 nucleotides read TGTGCCAGCAGCAGTTACCCCAGGGGAACCCAAGAGACCCAGTACTTC.

The chain uses TRBV11-2 and TRBJ2-7; D is undetermined. The V and J ends lost 2 bases and 0 bases respectively, with 11 bases between them. This CDR3 is 15 amino acids long. Germline CDR1 reads SGHAT; CDR2 reads FQNNGV. In DNA form, the CDR3 reads TGTGCCAGCAGCTTAAACGCTGATCGCTCCTACGAGCAGTACTTC. Translated, it gives CASSLNADRSYEQYF.

This clone was picked up one time. The genes are TRBV6-1 and TRBJ2-2; TRBD2 aligns across 11 bases. Germline V lookup: CDR1 MNHNS, CDR2 SASEGT. The V gene end was trimmed by 10 bases and the J gene end by 9 bases; junction bases not matched to a gene: 7. This CDR3 spans 13 amino acids. The CDR3 DNA reads TGTGCCACTCCGACTAGCGGGAAACGGGAGCTGTTTTTT. Its translation: CATPTSGKRELFF.

This clone was counted between two and nine times. The chain's CDR3 is CASRPGTGANQPQHF. CDR3 in DNA: TGTGCCAGCAGACCCGGGACAGGGGCAAATCAGCCCCAGCATTTT. V is TRBV27 and J is TRBJ1-5; 10 nucleotides line up with TRBD1. CDR3 length equals 15 residues. Unmatched junction bases numbered 6, after V lost 6 bases and J lost 4 bases. Germline values: CDR1 MNHEY, CDR2 SMNVEV (reference sequence).